This T cell receptor (beta chain) was sequenced in a study of T cells after yellow fever vaccination. Whole-study results and caveats: Reappearance after the booster was seen for most primary-vaccination clones, at 96% CD4 and around 90% CD8.

By 5'RACE template switching, TCR cDNA was produced, with a universal primer site and UMIs added in the process. TCRdb processed the 5' RACE reads anew with MiXCR; each CDR3 protein has one entry. The table includes around 330,000 distinct CDR3 sequences, 3.6% detected once. This clonotype was recorded at least ten times. Its matching antigen is unknown. This specimen was PBMCs, taken on the day of the yellow fever booster vaccination. The TCR comes from a man between 18 and 35 years old who received the YFV17D yellow fever vaccine.

As DNA, the CDR3 is TGTGCCACCGGCCCCCGTCGCAACCTATGGGACAGGGGATCCCCCTATGGCTACACCTTC. This sequence encodes CATGPRRNLWDRGSPYGYTF. The rearrangement uses TRBV24-1 and TRBJ1-2; 10 nucleotides line up with TRBD1. J gave up 4 bases and V 9 bases, and 25 bases lay outside the gene matches. This CDR3 region has 20 residues. CDR1 is KGHDR, CDR2 SFDVKD, per germline.